Shown below are 21 T cell receptor beta chains from a single sample sequenced in a study of early T cells in non-severe SARS-CoV-2 infection. Using its own MiXCR run on the 5' RACE reads, TCRdb lists one record per CDR3 protein. The sample lists approximately 43,000 distinct CDR3 sequences, roughly 7.1% occurring once. Sequencing input: whole blood. All receptors derive from an adult who was a healthcare worker with PCR-confirmed SARS-CoV-2 infection or an uninfected control (not recorded which).

This clonotype occurred many times. The J gene is TRBJ1-2, the V gene TRBV30; D not resolved. V was shortened by 8 bases and J by 0 bases, with 10 bases between the two germline ends. CDR1 and CDR2 (germline): GTSNPN, SVGIG (reference sequence). This CDR3 contains 12 residues. This CDR3 reads CALRRPNYGYTF. The CDR3 bases are TGTGCCCTACGGAGGCCTAACTATGGCTACACCTTC. The full variable domain, rest sourced from reference TRBV30 and TRBJ1-2, is SQTIHQWPATLVQPVGSPLSLECTVEGTSNPNLYWYRQAAGRGLQLLFYSVGIGQISSEVPQNLSASRPQDRQFILSSKKLLLSDSGFYLCALRRPNYGYTFGSGTRLTVV.

This clonotype has a handful of counts. V is TRBV4-1 and J is TRBJ2-5; D gene ambiguous. Germline-derived CDR1 and CDR2 are MGHRA and YSYEKL. The CDR3 is made up of 16 amino acids. V lost 0 bases and J lost 3, with 14 bases in between. CDR3 loop: CASSQDQFGRKETQYF. Written as DNA, the CDR3 is TGCGCCAGCAGCCAAGATCAGTTCGGGCGAAAAGAGACCCAGTACTTC.

In its sample, this clonotype was seen a few times. The chain carries TRBV10-3 and TRBJ2-3; 8 bases are a match to TRBD1. The CDR3 extends over 14 amino acids. V gave up 10 bases and J gave up 4 bases; unmatched junction bases: 10. Germline V gene data show CDR1 as ENHRY and CDR2 as SYGVKD. CDR3 in amino acids: CATKGTGSPDTQYF. The DNA for the CDR3 is TGTGCCACCAAAGGGACAGGTAGCCCAGATACGCAGTATTTT.

This chain links TRBV3-1 with TRBJ1-6; 7 bases agree with TRBD1. The junction had 0 bases not matched to a gene; V was cut back by 3 bases and J by 4 bases. This CDR3 has 14 amino acids. The germline V gene encodes CDR1 LGHDT and CDR2 YNNKEL (reference sequence). CDR3 in DNA: TGTGCCAGCAGCCAGACAGGGTATAATTCACCCCTCCACTTT. Translation gives CASSQTGYNSPLHF.

This clonotype is medium-sized by share. The chain joins TRBV7-9 to TRBJ1-2, with 11 bases aligning to TRBD1. J gave up 4 bases and V 5 bases, and 12 bases lay outside the gene matches. Germline V gene sequence: CDR1 SEHNR, CDR2 FQNEAQ (reference sequence). CDR3 length: 17 amino acids. The CDR3 is CASSPGTGGVDLYGYTF. The DNA for the CDR3 is TGTGCCAGCAGCCCCGGGACAGGGGGGGTGGACCTCTATGGCTACACCTTC.

This clonotype has a handful of counts. V and J are TRBV5-1 and TRBJ1-1, with TRBD1 matching 9 bases. The CDR3 covers 17 residues. Losses at the gene ends were 3 bases for V and 5 bases for J; bases not matched to a gene: 14. The V gene's germline CDR1 is SGHRS and CDR2 YFSETQ. CDR3 loop: CASSSKRGQGERTEAFF. In nucleotides, the CDR3 is TGCGCCAGCAGCTCGAAAAGGGGACAGGGAGAGAGGACTGAAGCTTTCTTT.

This clonotype was seen repeatedly, ten times or more. This sequence joins TRBV20-1 and TRBJ2-7; possible D gene TRBD2, 6 bases. Trimming took 5 bases from V and 4 from J, leaving 15 bases between them. Per germline, CDR1 DFQATT and CDR2 SNEGSKA (reference sequence). The CDR3 runs to 13 residues. CDR3 amino acids: CSAARDSFYEQYF. In DNA, the CDR3 is TGCAGTGCTGCCCGGGACTCCTTTTACGAGCAGTACTTC.

This clonotype showed up just a few times. The V gene is TRBV4-1, the J gene TRBJ1-3; D remains ambiguous. This CDR3 is built from 15 residues. The germline V gene encodes CDR1 MGHRA and CDR2 YSYEKL. The V and J ends lost 0 bases and 0 bases respectively, with 6 bases between them. CDR3 in amino acids: CASSQEGSSGNTIYF. The CDR3 DNA sequence: TGCGCCAGCAGCCAAGAAGGGAGCTCTGGAAACACCATATATTTT.

This clonotype was counted between two and nine times. This chain joins TRBV7-9 and TRBJ2-1; 8 bases are shared with TRBD1. The V gene's germline CDR1 is SEHNR and CDR2 FQNEAQ (reference sequence). V dropped 8 bases and J dropped 6; count of bases not matched to a gene: 12. This CDR3 has 15 amino acids. In DNA, the CDR3 is TGTGCCAGCCGATTACTGACAGGGGAGAGCAATGAGCAGTTCTTC. It translates to CASRLLTGESNEQFF.

This clonotype was detected only a few times. The gene calls are TRBV11-2 and TRBJ2-3; D is unclear. The length of the CDR3 is 12 residues. The V end was cut by 1 base, the J end by 4 bases, with 3 bases between. Germline V CDR1 and CDR2: SGHAT, FQNNGV. DNA for the CDR3: TGTGCCAGCAGCTTAGGCTCAGATACGCAGTATTTT. As protein: CASSLGSDTQYF.

A few counts support this clonotype. CDR3 protein: CASSYSYTGNTGELFF. The CDR3 nucleotides read TGTGCCAGCAGTTACTCTTATACGGGGAACACCGGGGAGCTGTTTTTT. V is TRBV6-5 and J is TRBJ2-2; D ambiguous. Trimming cost V 0 bases and J 1 base, with 9 bases left between them. This CDR3 contains 16 residues. In germline, CDR1 is MNHEY, CDR2 SVGAGI.

The chain recombines TRBV5-4 with TRBJ1-1, with TRBD1 as a possible D gene (6 bases). Between the trimmed V and J ends, which lost 1 base and 5 bases, there was a span of 9 bases. Germline CDR1 is SGHNT and CDR2 is YYREEE (reference sequence). CDR3 length equals 13 residues. CDR3 DNA sequence: TGTGCCAGCAGCTTGCCAGGGGTAACTGAAGCTTTCTTT. It translates to CASSLPGVTEAFF.

This chain joins TRBV27 and TRBJ2-7, with 10 nucleotides matching TRBD1. Germline-derived CDR1 and CDR2 are MNHEY and SMNVEV (reference sequence). V was clipped by 6 bases and J by 4 bases; unmatched bases: 9. The CDR3 is 15 residues long. The CDR3 loop reads CASSRPGQGQYEQYF. DNA for the CDR3: TGTGCCAGCAGCCGTCCGGGACAGGGGCAATACGAGCAGTACTTC.

This clonotype was observed many times. This rearrangement joins TRBV2 to TRBJ2-7, with 7 bases aligning to TRBD1. In germline, CDR1 is SNHLY, CDR2 FYNNEI. This CDR3 has 12 residues. The V segment lost 4 bases and the J segment 5 bases; nucleotides outside the gene matches: 2. This chain's CDR3 is CASSVTGDEQYF. As DNA, the CDR3 is TGTGCCAGCAGTGTCACAGGGGACGAGCAGTACTTC. The variable domain in full, with the rest retrieved from reference TRBV2 and TRBJ2-7, is EPEVTQTPSHQVTQMGQEVILRCVPISNHLYFYWYRQILGQKVEFLVSFYNNEISEKSEIFDDQFSVERPDGSNFTLKIRSTKLEDSAMYFCASSVTGDEQYFGPGTRLTVT.

This clonotype was counted ten times or more. The chain carries TRBV3-1 and TRBJ2-3, with TRBD2 identical over 9 bases. The junction had 11 bases not matched to a gene; V was cut back by 4 bases and J by 0 bases. The CDR3 sequence is 18 residues long. The germline CDR1 and CDR2 sequences are LGHDT and YNNKEL (reference sequence). The CDR3 protein is CASSPSGLALLSTDTQYF. The CDR3 coding sequence is TGTGCCAGCAGCCCATCGGGACTAGCCCTCCTTAGCACAGATACGCAGTATTTT.

This clonotype was seen a handful of times. The rearrangement joins TRBV3-1 to TRBJ1-6; D is possibly TRBD1 (6 bases). V was trimmed by 8 bases and J by 6 bases, leaving 11 bases between them. CDR3 length: 13 amino acids. The germline gives CDR1 LGHDT, CDR2 YNNKEL (reference sequence). The CDR3 sequence: CASLKDSNSPLHF. The CDR3 DNA follows: TGTGCCAGCCTGAAGGACAGTAATTCACCCCTCCACTTT.

This clonotype was counted ten times or more. Here the CDR3 DNA reads TGTGCCAGCAGCGTAGGGGACAGCCTGGGTTCACCCCTCCACTTT. Translating it yields CASSVGDSLGSPLHF. J is TRBJ1-6 and V is TRBV9, with 7 positions matching TRBD1. J lost 9 bases, V lost 0 bases, and 6 bases had no gene match. Germline CDR1 SGDLS, CDR2 YYNGEE. This CDR3 has 15 residues.

This clonotype appeared many times. The rearrangement joins TRBV19 to TRBJ1-2; D possibly corresponds to TRBD1 (5 bases). Trimming took 1 base from V and 2 from J, leaving 5 bases between them. CDR3 size: 13 residues. In germline, CDR1 is LNHDA, CDR2 SQIVND (reference sequence). The CDR3 DNA reads as TGTGCCAGTAGTATAGGGACAAACTATGGCTACACCTTC. Amino acid sequence: CASSIGTNYGYTF.

The chain carries TRBV29-1 and TRBJ2-2, with no clear D. The CDR3 spans 13 residues. The ends were cut back, 8 bases at V and 2 bases at J, with 12 bases in the middle. CDR1 is SQVTM, CDR2 ANQGSEA, per germline. CDR3 coding DNA: TGCAGCTCCAAGGCACCCAACACCGGGGAGCTGTTTTTT. Its translation is CSSKAPNTGELFF.

The chain employs TRBV3-1 and TRBJ2-7; weak D call: TRBD2 (5 bases). V dropped 4 bases and J dropped 7 bases, with 11 bases sitting between them. The CDR3 consists of 12 residues. CDR1 is LGHDT, CDR2 YNNKEL, per germline (reference sequence). CDR3 in amino acids: CASSLKRGEQYF. The DNA for the CDR3 is TGTGCCAGCAGCCTTAAACGGGGAGAGCAGTACTTC.

This clonotype showed up many times. The chain is built from TRBV14 and TRBJ2-7; D gene uncertain. The germline gives CDR1 SGHDN, CDR2 FVKESK. V lost 3 bases and J lost 3, with 15 bases in between. This CDR3 has 15 residues. For the CDR3, the DNA is TGTGCCAGCAGCCAGTATAGGTCCCCCGACTACGAGCAGTACTTC. Amino acids: CASSQYRSPDYEQYF.